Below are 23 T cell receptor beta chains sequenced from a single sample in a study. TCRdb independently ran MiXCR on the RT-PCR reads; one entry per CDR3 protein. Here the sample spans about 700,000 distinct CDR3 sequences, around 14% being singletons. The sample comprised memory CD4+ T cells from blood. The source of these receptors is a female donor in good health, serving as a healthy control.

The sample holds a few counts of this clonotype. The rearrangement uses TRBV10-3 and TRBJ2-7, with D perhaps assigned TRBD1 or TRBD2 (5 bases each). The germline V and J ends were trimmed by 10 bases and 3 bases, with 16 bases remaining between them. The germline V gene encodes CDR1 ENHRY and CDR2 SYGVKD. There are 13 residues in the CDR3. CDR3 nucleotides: TGTGCCACCCTGGGGGTCGAAAGCTACGAGCAGTACTTC. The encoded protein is CATLGVESYEQYF.

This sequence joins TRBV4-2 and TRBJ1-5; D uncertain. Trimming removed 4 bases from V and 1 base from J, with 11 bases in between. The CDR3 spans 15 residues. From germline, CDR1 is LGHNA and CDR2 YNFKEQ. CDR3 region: CASSPSSQSNQPQHF. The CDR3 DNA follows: TGTGCCAGCAGCCCCAGCTCACAGAGCAATCAGCCCCAGCATTTT.

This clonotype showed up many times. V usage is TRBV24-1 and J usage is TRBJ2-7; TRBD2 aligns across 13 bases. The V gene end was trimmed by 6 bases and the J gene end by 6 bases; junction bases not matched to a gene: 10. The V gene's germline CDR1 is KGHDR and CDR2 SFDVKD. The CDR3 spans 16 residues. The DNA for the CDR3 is TGTGCCACCAGTCCAAGGACTAGCGGGAGAAACGGCGAGCAGTACTTC. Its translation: CATSPRTSGRNGEQYF.

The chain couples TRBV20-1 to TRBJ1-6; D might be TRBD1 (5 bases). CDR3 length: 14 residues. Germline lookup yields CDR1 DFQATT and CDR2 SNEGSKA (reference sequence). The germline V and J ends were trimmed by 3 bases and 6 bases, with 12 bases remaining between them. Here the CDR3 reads CSARGGGSNSPLHF. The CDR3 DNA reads TGCAGTGCTAGGGGGGGGGGGAGTAATTCACCCCTCCACTTT.

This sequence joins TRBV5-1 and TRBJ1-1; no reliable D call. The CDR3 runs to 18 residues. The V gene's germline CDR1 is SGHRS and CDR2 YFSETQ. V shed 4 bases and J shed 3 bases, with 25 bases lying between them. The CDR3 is CASSLIRLKQRTHTEAFF. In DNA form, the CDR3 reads TGCGCCAGCAGCCTAATCCGCCTGAAGCAGCGAACTCACACTGAAGCTTTCTTT.

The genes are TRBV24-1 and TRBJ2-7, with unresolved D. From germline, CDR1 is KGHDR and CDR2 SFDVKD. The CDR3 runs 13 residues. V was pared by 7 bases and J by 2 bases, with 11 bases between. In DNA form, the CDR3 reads TGTGCCACCAGCCCGGGCCAACCCTACGAGCAGTACTTC. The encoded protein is CATSPGQPYEQYF.

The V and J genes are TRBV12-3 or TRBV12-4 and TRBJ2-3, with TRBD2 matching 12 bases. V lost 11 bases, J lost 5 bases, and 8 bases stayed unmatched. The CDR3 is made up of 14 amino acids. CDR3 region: CALGTSGSVDTQYF. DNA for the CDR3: TGTGCCCTTGGGACTAGCGGGTCGGTAGATACGCAGTATTTT.

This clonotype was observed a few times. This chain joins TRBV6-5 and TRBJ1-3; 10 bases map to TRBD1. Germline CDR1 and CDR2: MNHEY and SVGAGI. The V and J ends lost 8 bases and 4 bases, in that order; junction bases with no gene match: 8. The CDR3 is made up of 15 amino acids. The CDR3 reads CASWPGQGLGNTIYF. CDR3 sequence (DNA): TGTGCCAGCTGGCCGGGACAGGGGCTCGGAAACACCATATATTTT.

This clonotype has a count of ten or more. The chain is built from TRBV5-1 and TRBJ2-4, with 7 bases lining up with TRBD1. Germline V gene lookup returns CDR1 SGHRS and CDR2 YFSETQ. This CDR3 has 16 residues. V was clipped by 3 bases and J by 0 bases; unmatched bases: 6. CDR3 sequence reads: CASSWGTALAKNIQYF. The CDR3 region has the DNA TGCGCCAGCAGCTGGGGGACAGCACTAGCCAAAAACATTCAGTACTTC. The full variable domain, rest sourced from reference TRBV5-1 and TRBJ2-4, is KAGVTQTPRYLIKTRGQQVTLSCSPISGHRSVSWYQQTPGQGLQFLFEYFSETQRNKGNFPGRFSGRQFSNSRSEMNVSTLELGDSALYLCASSWGTALAKNIQYFGAGTRLSVL.

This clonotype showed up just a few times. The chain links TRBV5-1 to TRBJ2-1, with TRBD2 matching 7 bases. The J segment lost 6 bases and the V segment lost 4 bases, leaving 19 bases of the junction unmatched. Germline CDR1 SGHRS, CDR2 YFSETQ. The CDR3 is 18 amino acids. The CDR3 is CASSNHRDSRGDGNEQFF. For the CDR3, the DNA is TGCGCCAGCAGCAACCACCGGGACTCCCGGGGGGATGGCAATGAGCAGTTCTTC.

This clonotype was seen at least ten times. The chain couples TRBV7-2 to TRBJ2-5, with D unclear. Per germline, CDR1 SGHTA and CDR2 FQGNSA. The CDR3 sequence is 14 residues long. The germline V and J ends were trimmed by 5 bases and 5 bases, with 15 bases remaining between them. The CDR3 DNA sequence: TGTGCCAGCAGCCTGTCCTTTATGGGGGAGACCCAGTACTTC. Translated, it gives CASSLSFMGETQYF.

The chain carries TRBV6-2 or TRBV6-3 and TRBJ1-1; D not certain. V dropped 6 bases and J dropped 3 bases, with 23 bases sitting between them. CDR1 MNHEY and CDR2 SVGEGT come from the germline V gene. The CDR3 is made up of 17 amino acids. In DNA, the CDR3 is TGTGCCAGCAGAGAGGGAGTTAAGTATCGAACCCACACTGAAGCTTTCTTT. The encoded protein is CASREGVKYRTHTEAFF.

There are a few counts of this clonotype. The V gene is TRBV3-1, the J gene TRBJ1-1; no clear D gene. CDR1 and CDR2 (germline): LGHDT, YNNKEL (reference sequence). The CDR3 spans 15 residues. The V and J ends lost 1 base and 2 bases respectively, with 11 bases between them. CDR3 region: CASSQGTKGNTEAFF. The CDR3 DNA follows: TGTGCCAGCAGCCAAGGGACGAAGGGTAACACTGAAGCTTTCTTT.

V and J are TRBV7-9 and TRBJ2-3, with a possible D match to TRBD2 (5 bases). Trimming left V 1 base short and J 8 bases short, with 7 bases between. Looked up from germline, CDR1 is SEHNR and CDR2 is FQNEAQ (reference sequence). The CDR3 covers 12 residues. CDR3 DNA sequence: TGTGCCAGCAGCTTAGGAGCGGTTACGCAGTATTTT. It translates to CASSLGAVTQYF. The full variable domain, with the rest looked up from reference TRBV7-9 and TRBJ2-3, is DTGVSQNPRHKITKRGQNVTFRCDPISEHNRLYWYRQTLGQGPEFLTYFQNEAQLEKSRLLSDRFSAERPKGSFSTLEIQRTEQGDSAMYLCASSLGAVTQYFGPGTRLTVL.

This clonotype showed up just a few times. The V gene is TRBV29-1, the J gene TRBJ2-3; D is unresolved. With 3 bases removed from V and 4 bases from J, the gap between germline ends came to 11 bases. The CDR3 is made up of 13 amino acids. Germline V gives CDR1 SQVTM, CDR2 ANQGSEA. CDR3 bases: TGCAGCGTTGACGGCTTCGGCGCAGATACGCAGTATTTT. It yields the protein CSVDGFGADTQYF.

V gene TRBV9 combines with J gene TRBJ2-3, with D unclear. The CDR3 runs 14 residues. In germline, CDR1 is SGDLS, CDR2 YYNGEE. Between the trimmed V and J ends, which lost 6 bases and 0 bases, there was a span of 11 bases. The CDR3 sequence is CASTAQSSTDTQYF. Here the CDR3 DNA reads TGTGCCAGCACGGCGCAGTCTAGCACAGATACGCAGTATTTT.

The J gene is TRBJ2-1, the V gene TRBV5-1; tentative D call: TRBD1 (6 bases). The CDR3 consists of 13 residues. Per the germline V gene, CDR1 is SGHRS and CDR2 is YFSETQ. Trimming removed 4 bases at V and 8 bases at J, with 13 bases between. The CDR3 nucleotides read TGCGCCAGCAGCGACCAGGGGACGGATGAGCAGTTCTTC. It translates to CASSDQGTDEQFF. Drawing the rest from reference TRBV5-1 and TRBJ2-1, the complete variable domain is KAGVTQTPRYLIKTRGQQVTLSCSPISGHRSVSWYQQTPGQGLQFLFEYFSETQRNKGNFPGRFSGRQFSNSRSEMNVSTLELGDSALYLCASSDQGTDEQFFGPGTRLTVL.

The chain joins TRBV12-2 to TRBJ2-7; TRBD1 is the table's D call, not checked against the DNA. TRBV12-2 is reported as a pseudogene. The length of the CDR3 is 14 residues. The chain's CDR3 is CASRPGTEKGEQYF. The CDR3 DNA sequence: TGTGCAAGTCGCCCCGGGACAGAGAAGGGCGAGCAGTACTTC.

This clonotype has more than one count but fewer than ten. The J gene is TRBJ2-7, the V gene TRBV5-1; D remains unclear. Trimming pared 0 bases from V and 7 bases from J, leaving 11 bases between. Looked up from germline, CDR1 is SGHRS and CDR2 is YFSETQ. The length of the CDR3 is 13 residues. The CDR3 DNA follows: TGCGCCAGCAGCTTGGCCGCAACCCAGGAGCAGTACTTC. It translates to CASSLAATQEQYF.

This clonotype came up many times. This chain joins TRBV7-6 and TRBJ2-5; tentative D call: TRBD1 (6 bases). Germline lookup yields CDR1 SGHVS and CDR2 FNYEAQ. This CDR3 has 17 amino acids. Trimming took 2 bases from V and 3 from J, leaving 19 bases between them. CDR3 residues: CASSLSGGTTQEETQYF. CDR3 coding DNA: TGTGCCAGCAGCTTATCGGGTGGGACAACACAAGAAGAGACCCAGTACTTC.

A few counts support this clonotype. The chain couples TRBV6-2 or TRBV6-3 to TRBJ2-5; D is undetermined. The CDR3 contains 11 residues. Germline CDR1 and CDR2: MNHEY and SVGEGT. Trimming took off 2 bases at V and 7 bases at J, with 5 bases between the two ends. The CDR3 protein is CASSYVRTQYF. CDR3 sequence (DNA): TGTGCCAGCAGTTACGTACGGACCCAGTACTTC.

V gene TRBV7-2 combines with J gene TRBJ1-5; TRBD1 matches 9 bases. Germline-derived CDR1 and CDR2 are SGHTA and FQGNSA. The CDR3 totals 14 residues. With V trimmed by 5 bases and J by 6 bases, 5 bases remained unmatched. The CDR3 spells CASSNYRGRQPQHF. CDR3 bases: TGTGCCAGCAGCAACTACAGGGGGCGTCAGCCCCAGCATTTT.

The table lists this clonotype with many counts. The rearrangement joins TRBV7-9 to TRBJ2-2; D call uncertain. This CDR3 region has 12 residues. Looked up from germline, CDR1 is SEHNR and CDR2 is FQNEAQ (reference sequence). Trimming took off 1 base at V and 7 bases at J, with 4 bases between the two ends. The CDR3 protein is CASSLDLGELFF. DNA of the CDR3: TGTGCCAGCAGCTTAGACCTCGGGGAGCTGTTTTTT.